A selection of T cell receptor beta chains follows, all from one sample in a study of graft-versus-host responses after intestinal transplantation. Produced via immunoSEQ multiplex PCR; TCRdb's table is partial and in-frame only. Among roughly 100,000 clones, approximately 93% were seen once, and the ten largest hold approximately 1%. The antigens for these receptors are not known. The input for sequencing was unstimulated CD8+ T cells sorted from spleen or lymph node cells, taken before intestinal transplant. Source of these receptors: a human donor who received an intestinal transplant. The CDR3 runs from the conserved cysteine through the conserved F or W. D genes are given only for firm matches. Rows may omit the clone size; those that give it use once, few, many or a size class.

D: .; V: TRBV11-3; size: .; J: TRBJ1-1; CDR3: CASSLTASMNTEAFF; DNA: TGTGCCAGCAGCCTAACAGCCAGCATGAACACTGAAGCTTTCTTT
D: .; V: TRBV12-5; size: .; J: TRBJ1-4; CDR3: CASGLVVGDTDNEKLFF; DNA: TGTGCTAGTGGTTTGGTAGTTGGCGACACGGACAATGAAAAACTGTTTTTT
D: TRBD1; V: TRBV30; size: .; J: TRBJ1-5; CDR3: CAWSSGQGDQPQHF; DNA: TGTGCCTGGAGTTCGGGGCAGGGGGATCAGCCCCAGCATTTT
D: TRBD1; V: TRBV7-8; size: .; J: TRBJ2-5; CDR3: CASSLEGQSQEAQYF; DNA: TGTGCCAGCAGCCTAGAGGGACAGAGTCAAGAGGCCCAGTACTTC
D: .; V: TRBV6-5; size: once; J: TRBJ2-5; CDR3: CASSYSGGLQETQYF; DNA: TGTGCCAGCAGTTACTCGGGGGGGCTTCAAGAGACCCAGTACTTC
D: .; V: TRBV2; size: .; J: TRBJ2-1; CDR3: CASGDHLGTEQFF; DNA: TGTGCCAGTGGGGATCACCTCGGGACTGAGCAGTTCTTC
D: .; V: TRBV5-1; size: .; J: TRBJ2-7; CDR3: CASSSPNTGGGYEQYF; DNA: TGCGCCAGCAGCTCACCGAACACAGGAGGCGGATACGAGCAGTACTTC
D: TRBD2; V: TRBV7-2; size: .; J: TRBJ2-7; CDR3: CASSLSTSGGPEQYF; DNA: TGTGCCAGCAGCTTATCGACTAGCGGGGGGCCGGAGCAGTACTTC
D: .; V: TRBV11-2; size: .; J: TRBJ2-5; CDR3: CASSLGVAPNQETQYF; DNA: TGTGCCAGCAGCTTAGGGGTAGCCCCGAACCAAGAGACCCAGTACTTC
D: TRBD2; V: TRBV2; size: .; J: TRBJ2-1; CDR3: CASRLAGGAYNEQFF; DNA: TGTGCCAGCCGACTAGCGGGGGGGGCCTACAATGAGCAGTTCTTC
D: .; V: TRBV12-5; size: .; J: TRBJ2-1; CDR3: CASGPPYNNEQFF; DNA: TGTGCTAGTGGCCCGCCCTATAACAATGAGCAGTTCTTC
D: TRBD1; V: TRBV7-3; size: .; J: TRBJ2-6; CDR3: CASSIPRTGIHSGANVLTF; DNA: TGTGCCAGCAGCATACCTCGGACAGGGATCCACTCTGGGGCCAACGTCCTGACTTTC
D: .; V: TRBV29-1; size: once; J: TRBJ2-3; CDR3: CSVGVSSDTQYF; DNA: TGCAGCGTTGGAGTCAGTTCAGATACGCAGTATTTT
D: .; V: TRBV4-1; size: .; J: TRBJ2-1; CDR3: CASSQAGGGSYNEQFF; DNA: TGCGCCAGCAGCCAAGCAGGGGGGGGCTCCTACAATGAGCAGTTCTTC
D: .; V: TRBV5-8; size: .; J: TRBJ1-2; CDR3: CASSLSRNGYTF; DNA: TGTGCCAGCAGCTTGTCCAGGAATGGCTACACCTTC